The source of this TCR beta chain is a study of T cells after yellow fever vaccination. The study, taken as a whole, reports: The study found a weaker secondary response that peaked faster, day 5 versus 15. Subsequent booster samples again held most clones from primary vaccination (around 96% CD4, 88% CD8).

The V gene lost 4 bases and the J gene lost 1 base, with 12 bases spanning the gap. This CDR3 comprises 14 residues. Germline V lookup: CDR1 SGHDT, CDR2 YYEEEE. Generation of TCR cDNA used 5'RACE template switching (which added a universal primer site and UMIs). One entry per CDR3 protein, called by TCRdb with MiXCR from the 5' RACE reads. The profile shows hundreds of thousands of distinct CDR3 sequences, approximately 13% of them singletons. For this clonotype: As yet, its antigen is unknown.

The TCR was taken from a man younger than 40 who received the YFV17D yellow fever vaccine. The chain is built from TRBV5-6 and TRBJ2-7; no reliable D call. The source was PBMCs, collected on the day of the yellow fever booster vaccination. The CDR3 loop reads CASSQWRPSYEQYF. CDR3 nucleotide sequence: TGTGCCAGCAGCCAGTGGCGCCCTTCCTACGAGCAGTACTTC.